The 3 T cell receptor beta chains below were found in one sample sequenced in a study of T cell changes during pregnancy in multiple sclerosis (dated by TCRdb to about 2019). The library was prepared using the immunoSEQ multiplex PCR assay. What TCRdb holds here is the immuneACCESS table cut down to in-frame rearrangements. Part of the clones is not present; checked against another copy, under half of the missing clones reflect an unresolved V gene, and the others are unexplained. Present in this sample are about 69,000 clones, more than 85% of which were seen just once. Around 0.3% of the sample lies in the top ten. The source was CD4+ T cells from peripheral blood mononuclear cells, collected in the third trimester of pregnancy. These receptor sequences come from a female donor in good health, enrolled as a control in a pregnancy study.

The V call is TRBV10-3, the J call TRBJ1-2, with D tentatively TRBD1 (6 bases). Germline values: CDR1 ENHRY, CDR2 SYGVKD. The V gene lost 8 bases and the J gene lost 0 bases, with 13 bases spanning the gap. The CDR3 runs to 14 residues. CDR3 bases: TGTGCCATCGGATCCGGGACACCTAACTATGGCTACACCTTC. Translated, it gives CAIGSGTPNYGYTF.

The chain joins TRBV7-2 to TRBJ2-5, with D perhaps matching TRBD2 (6 bases). The V end lost 3 bases, the J end lost 5 bases, and 10 bases lay between the germline ends. This CDR3 has 13 residues. The germline V gene has CDR1 SGHTA and CDR2 FQGNSA. The CDR3 DNA reads TGTGCCAGCAGCTTCGGGAGTCGGGAGACCCAGTACTTC. This sequence encodes CASSFGSRETQYF.

The chain has TRBV19 and TRBJ2-2; D perhaps matches TRBD1 (5 bases). V shed 0 bases and J shed 0 bases, with 11 bases lying between them. The CDR3 runs 17 residues. Germline values: CDR1 LNHDA, CDR2 SQIVND (reference sequence). The CDR3 reads CASSIDRAKSNTGELFF. The CDR3, as DNA: TGTGCCAGTAGTATAGACAGGGCCAAATCGAACACCGGGGAGCTGTTTTTT.